The entry that follows covers one TCR beta chain sequence. This sample is drawn from a study of blood T cell repertoires in COVID-19. Original data processing: How many nucleated cells were present was estimated from reference gene primer amplification. Only in-frame clones appear in the TCRdb table, and some are missing; sequencing was by immunoSEQ multiplex PCR. The V and J calls and the clone size are those of that table, but D and trimming were determined from the DNA. The data contain more than 150,000 clones, around four fifths of them seen just once; the ten biggest clones take up roughly 5.1%. Germline V gene lookup returns CDR1 SGHDT and CDR2 YYEEEE. CDR3 size: 14 residues. The junction had 4 bases not matched to a gene; V was cut back by 1 base and J by 4 bases.

The source is a woman aged 25 to 45 with acute or convalescent COVID-19. The V gene is TRBV5-6, the J gene TRBJ1-2, with 7 bases fitting TRBD1. The specimen sequenced was peripheral blood. The CDR3: CASSLTGTAYGYTF. The CDR3 DNA follows: TGTGCCAGCAGCTTGACCGGGACAGCCTATGGCTACACCTTC.